The sequence of this T cell receptor beta chain was determined in a study of technical replicates of blood from a few donors. Germline V gene data show CDR1 as SEHNR and CDR2 as FQNEAQ (reference sequence). CDR3 size: 12 residues. Trimming shortened V by 5 bases and J by 6 bases, and 8 bases separated the two germline ends. The protocol was immunoSEQ multiplex PCR, while the TCRdb copy is restricted to in-frame clones and leaves out a portion. The repertoire holds under 85,000 clones, more than 85% seen once, with 0.35% to 0.45% in the top ten. The TCR originated in a human donor in good health. This chain connects TRBV7-9 to TRBJ2-1; D gene ambiguous. Sequencing input: T cells isolated from PBMCs. The CDR3 DNA is TGTGCCAGCAGCCGCGCACCCAATGAGCAGTTCTTC. Translating gives CASSRAPNEQFF.